The present T cell receptor beta chain was sequenced within a study of T cell responses to AZD1222 COVID-19 vaccine. Study-wide background: Researchers grouped second doses given at about 4 or about 12 weeks into one pool.

The V end lost 4 bases, the J end lost 3 bases, and 21 bases lay between the germline ends. CDR3 length: 17 amino acids. CDR1 and CDR2 from the germline V gene are LGHNA and YNFKEQ. Overall study results and limits: Unmutated variant regions are reportedly the target of nearly half of TCRs that are spike-specific. The donor cohort was predominantly white British with a female majority, and clonal diversity may have been underestimated.

A note on this clone: Its cognate antigen is unknown.

The protocol was immunoSEQ multiplex PCR, while the TCRdb copy is restricted to in-frame clones and leaves out a portion. Of 95,000 to 150,000 clones in the sample, about 89% were seen once. The clonotype originates from an adult in good health. The sample consisted of peripheral blood, taken on day 0 of AZD1222 vaccination. The rearrangement joins TRBV4-2 to TRBJ1-1; possibly TRBD1 for D (5 bases). Written as DNA, the CDR3 is TGTGCCAGCAGCCCACGAAAAGATGCCAGGGACTACACTGAAGCTTTCTTT. Residues: CASSPRKDARDYTEAFF.